This TCR beta chain is from a study of cytomegalovirus exposure and HLA in healthy donors. Vbeta (60) and Jbeta (13) primers were used in the PCR. This table comes from immunoSEQ multiplex PCR, and its TCRdb copy is limited to in-frame clones, with some not included. Of more than 130,000 clones listed, 76% are singletons. Only a few counts were recorded for this clone. Its antigen is still unknown. Whole-study results and caveats: Analysis performed later found approximately 17,000 TCR beta sequences associated with HLA alleles at 0.05 false discovery rate. When analyzed later, the rates of TCR association showed variation by HLA locus, with DRB1 the most and HLA-C the fewest. Reportedly, TCR beta sequences accurately predicted HLA-A and HLA-B alleles in most subjects. CMV serostatus was the only recorded immune exposure for donors.

The ends lost 5 bases at V and 5 bases at J; junction bases unmatched: 12. Germline CDR1 reads MGHRA; CDR2 reads YSYEKL. The CDR3 has 17 residues. The chain combines TRBV4-1 with TRBJ2-1; 10 positions match TRBD2. Source material: PBMCs. The receptor was isolated from a man between 18 and 29 years old in good health and CMV-seronegative. The CDR3, as DNA: TGCGCCAGCAGCGAGAGAGGGACTAGCGCCTCGAACAATGAGCAGTTCTTC. Protein sequence: CASSERGTSASNNEQFF.